This passage covers 30 T cell receptor beta chains from one sample sequenced in a study of OX40 agonist ivuxolimab in advanced cancers. Method: immunoSEQ multiplex PCR; TCRdb's copy keeps in-frame clones and lacks some. Of about 67,000 clones in the sample, 85% to 95% were seen once. The sequenced sample was CD4+ or CD8+ T cells sorted from blood, obtained in a trial of the OX40 agonist ivuxolimab. The source of these receptors is an adult with an advanced solid tumor such as melanoma, head and neck, liver or kidney cancer.

The rearrangement uses TRBV7-9 and TRBJ2-5, with 8 bases matching TRBD1. Germline V CDR1 and CDR2: SEHNR, FQNEAQ (reference sequence). This CDR3 comprises 13 residues. V gave up 0 bases and J gave up 7 bases; unmatched junction bases: 1. The CDR3 nucleotides are TGTGCCAGCAGCTTAGCACAGGGGGGGACCCAGTACTTC. Encoded protein: CASSLAQGGTQYF. Using reference TRBV7-9 and TRBJ2-5 for the parts outside the CDR3, the full variable domain is DTGVSQNPRHKITKRGQNVTFRCDPISEHNRLYWYRQTLGQGPEFLTYFQNEAQLEKSRLLSDRFSAERPKGSFSTLEIQRTEQGDSAMYLCASSLAQGGTQYFGPGTRLLVL.

The chain carries TRBV28 and TRBJ2-7; 7 positions agree with TRBD1. Germline trimming cut 5 bases from V and 0 bases from J; bases unmatched to any gene: 4. The CDR3 length is 14 residues. The germline V gene encodes CDR1 MDHEN and CDR2 SYDVKM. This chain's CDR3 is CASSMGQSSYEQYF. In DNA, the CDR3 is TGTGCCAGCAGTATGGGACAGAGCTCCTACGAGCAGTACTTC.

This chain links TRBV7-2 with TRBJ2-7; TRBD2 aligns across 7 bases. The CDR3 consists of 15 residues. Trimming removed 1 base from V and 2 bases from J; junction bases left unmatched: 5. CDR1 and CDR2 from the germline V gene are SGHTA and FQGNSA. CDR3 coding DNA: TGTGCCAGCAGCTTAGGCCTAGCGGACCCCTACGAGCAGTACTTC. Translating gives CASSLGLADPYEQYF. Based on the CDR3 plus reference TRBV7-2 and TRBJ2-7, the full variable domain is GAGVSQSPSNKVTEKGKDVELRCDPISGHTALYWYRQSLGQGLEFLIYFQGNSAPDKSGLPSDRFSAERTGGSVSTLTIQRTQQEDSAVYLCASSLGLADPYEQYFGPGTRLTVT.

The chain has TRBV27 and TRBJ2-1; TRBD2 aligns across 11 bases. CDR3 length: 21 amino acids. V shed 0 bases, J shed 0 bases, and the junction held 13 bases outside the gene matches. Germline lookup yields CDR1 MNHEY and CDR2 SMNVEV (reference sequence). CDR3 sequence reads: CASSLSGSGTSGASSYNEQFF. DNA of the CDR3: TGTGCCAGCAGTTTATCGGGATCCGGGACTAGCGGAGCAAGCTCCTACAATGAGCAGTTCTTC.

Concerning this clone: The germline gene is not matched at one end of the junction; a read error may be the cause. The genes are TRBV7-6 and TRBJ2-2, with 8 bases identical to TRBD2. The CDR3 has 16 amino acids. From germline, CDR1 is SGHVS and CDR2 FNYEAQ. As DNA, the CDR3 is TGTGCCAGCAGCCGCTATGAATCGGGAGGGACCGGGGGGCTGTTTTTT. Translating gives CASSRYESGGTGGLFF.

V is TRBV10-2 and J is TRBJ2-3; D possibly uses TRBD1 or TRBD2 (5 bases each). CDR1 is WSHSY, CDR2 SAAADI, per germline. V was trimmed by 3 bases and J by 0 bases, leaving 10 bases between them. This CDR3 comprises 15 residues. The chain's CDR3 is CASSDGGTSTDTQYF. The CDR3 DNA reads TGCGCCAGCAGTGATGGGGGAACTAGCACAGATACGCAGTATTTT.

The chain joins TRBV6-6 to TRBJ2-3, with D unresolved. Trimming removed 6 bases at V and 4 bases at J, with 5 bases between. Germline lookup yields CDR1 MNHNY and CDR2 SVGAGI (reference sequence). This CDR3 spans 11 amino acids. The CDR3 is CASRFSDTQYF. In nucleotides, the CDR3 is TGTGCCAGCAGGTTCTCAGATACGCAGTATTTT.

The rearrangement uses TRBV7-8 and TRBJ2-7; D is unclear. This CDR3 is 12 amino acids long. The V end lost 1 base, the J end lost 4 bases, and 5 bases lay between the germline ends. Germline CDR1 is SGHVS and CDR2 is FQNEAQ. DNA of the CDR3: TGTGCCAGCAGCTTAGGAAGATACGAGCAGTACTTC. It codes for CASSLGRYEQYF.

The genes are TRBV5-1 and TRBJ2-1; D remains ambiguous. V was cut by 7 bases and J by 0 bases, with 14 bases left in between. The germline V gene encodes CDR1 SGHRS and CDR2 YFSETQ. CDR3 size: 15 residues. In DNA form, the CDR3 reads TGCGCCAGCCAAGGCGGCGAGAGCTCCTACAATGAGCAGTTCTTC. Its translation is CASQGGESSYNEQFF.

This clone has more than one count but fewer than ten. The rearrangement joins TRBV4-1 to TRBJ2-7, with a weak D call TRBD2 (6 bases). Deletions cut 4 bases from V and 0 bases from J, with 10 bases between. There are 14 residues in the CDR3. Germline V gives CDR1 MGHRA, CDR2 YSYEKL. CDR3 loop: CASSPGLISYEQYF. CDR3 coding DNA: TGCGCCAGCAGCCCCGGACTAATCTCCTACGAGCAGTACTTC.

The J gene is TRBJ1-1, the V gene TRBV4-1; unclear D gene. CDR1 MGHRA and CDR2 YSYEKL come from the germline V gene. CDR3 length: 13 amino acids. V was cut by 0 bases and J by 7 bases, with 9 bases left in between. DNA of the CDR3: TGCGCCAGCAGCCAAGATGGGAGGGATGAAGCTTTCTTT. Its protein product is CASSQDGRDEAFF.

This clone was picked up one time. The chain couples TRBV6-5 to TRBJ2-3; 7 nucleotides align to TRBD2. J was trimmed by 3 bases and V by 2 bases; bases with no gene match: 2. There are 14 residues in the CDR3. Looked up from germline, CDR1 is MNHEY and CDR2 is SVGAGI. The CDR3: CASSYRGGTDTQYF. DNA of the CDR3: TGTGCCAGCAGTTACAGGGGAGGGACAGATACGCAGTATTTT.

This chain connects TRBV6-5 to TRBJ2-7; 10 nucleotides agree with TRBD2. Germline V lookup: CDR1 MNHEY, CDR2 SVGAGI. The CDR3 is 16 residues long. The ends lost 1 base at V and 0 bases at J; junction bases unmatched: 3. The CDR3 nucleotides read TGTGCCAGCAGTTACTTCCCTAGCGGGAGCTCCTACGAGCAGTACTTC. Encoded protein: CASSYFPSGSSYEQYF.

The gene calls are TRBV5-1 and TRBJ2-1; no definite D call. CDR1 is SGHRS and CDR2 is YFSETQ in the germline V gene. Trimming took 3 bases from V and 8 from J, leaving 12 bases between them. The CDR3 runs 13 residues. The CDR3 loop is CASSSSAGHEQFF. Here the CDR3 DNA reads TGCGCCAGCAGCTCCTCCGCCGGGCATGAGCAGTTCTTC.

The rearrangement links TRBV29-1 to TRBJ2-7; 10 nucleotides line up with TRBD1. The CDR3 is made up of 18 amino acids. Looked up from germline, CDR1 is SQVTM and CDR2 is ANQGSEA. Unmatched junction bases numbered 18, after V lost 3 bases and J lost 4 bases. The CDR3 spells CSVENRDRGPGGIYEQYF. CDR3 DNA sequence: TGCAGCGTTGAGAATCGGGACAGGGGCCCCGGGGGGATATACGAGCAGTACTTC.

V usage is TRBV7-9 and J usage is TRBJ1-1; D perhaps matches TRBD1 (5 bases). V lost 4 bases, J lost 7 bases, and 13 bases lay in between. This CDR3 contains 13 residues. Germline V lookup: CDR1 SEHNR, CDR2 FQNEAQ (reference sequence). CDR3 residues: CASSWAGGDEAFF. In DNA form, the CDR3 reads TGTGCCAGCAGCTGGGCGGGGGGAGATGAAGCTTTCTTT. The full variable domain, in which reference TRBV7-9 and TRBJ1-1 provide the parts outside the CDR3, is DTGVSQNPRHKITKRGQNVTFRCDPISEHNRLYWYRQTLGQGPEFLTYFQNEAQLEKSRLLSDRFSAERPKGSFSTLEIQRTEQGDSAMYLCASSWAGGDEAFFGQGTRLTVV.

The V gene is TRBV11-2, the J gene TRBJ2-7; unclear D gene. Trimming took off 1 base at V and 6 bases at J, with 10 bases between the two ends. CDR3 length: 13 residues. Per the germline V gene, CDR1 is SGHAT and CDR2 is FQNNGV. The CDR3, as DNA: TGTGCCAGCAGCTTAGTTCGGATGTCCGAGCAGTACTTC. This gives the protein CASSLVRMSEQYF.

The chain is built from TRBV27 and TRBJ2-1; the D gene is possibly TRBD1 (6 bases). Trimming left V 6 bases short and J 6 bases short, with 6 bases between. Germline CDR1 and CDR2: MNHEY and SMNVEV (reference sequence). The CDR3 is 11 amino acids. The CDR3 is CASRDSNEQFF. In DNA form, the CDR3 reads TGTGCCAGCAGGGACAGCAATGAGCAGTTCTTC.

The chain recombines TRBV5-6 with TRBJ2-1, with D maybe TRBD1 (5 bases). The CDR3 is 14 amino acids. Germline lookup yields CDR1 SGHDT and CDR2 YYEEEE. V lost 0 bases and J lost 7, with 11 bases in between. CDR3 in amino acids: CASSLGSGWNEQFF. CDR3 sequence (DNA): TGTGCCAGCAGCTTGGGGTCAGGGTGGAATGAGCAGTTCTTC. The whole variable domain, filled in from reference TRBV5-6 and TRBJ2-1, reads DAGVTQSPTHLIKTRGQQVTLRCSPKSGHDTVSWYQQALGQGPQFIFQYYEEEERQRGNFPDRFSGHQFPNYSSELNVNALLLGDSALYLCASSLGSGWNEQFFGPGTRLTVL.

The CDR3 spells CAISGDRGLFYGYTF. The CDR3 DNA reads TGTGCCATCAGTGGGGACAGGGGCCTATTCTATGGCTACACCTTC. J is TRBJ1-2 and V is TRBV10-3; 10 bases line up with TRBD1. Germline V lookup: CDR1 ENHRY, CDR2 SYGVKD. CDR3 length equals 15 residues. V lost 4 bases and J lost 4; bases outside the gene matches: 6.

V gene TRBV5-1 combines with J gene TRBJ2-3; 10 bases agree with TRBD2. Per germline, CDR1 SGHRS and CDR2 YFSETQ. The CDR3 loop spans 16 amino acids. V lost 2 bases and J lost 4; bases outside the gene matches: 7. The chain's CDR3 is CASSLRTSGGADTQYF. Written as DNA, the CDR3 is TGCGCCAGCAGCTTACGGACTAGCGGAGGGGCAGATACGCAGTATTTT.

In this sample, this clone turned up once. The rearrangement uses TRBV29-1 and TRBJ2-3, with D tentatively TRBD2 (5 bases). Per the germline V gene, CDR1 is SQVTM and CDR2 is ANQGSEA. CDR3 size: 13 residues. The V gene lost 7 bases and the J gene lost 2 bases, with 13 bases spanning the gap. CDR3 DNA sequence: TGCAGCGCTGGGGAGCGGACCACAGATACGCAGTATTTT. Amino acids: CSAGERTTDTQYF.

V and J are TRBV4-1 and TRBJ2-2; D unresolved. There are 14 residues in the CDR3. The germline V gene has CDR1 MGHRA and CDR2 YSYEKL. Trimming left V 0 bases short and J 6 bases short, with 8 bases between. The CDR3 region is CASSQDQSAGELFF. Written as DNA, the CDR3 is TGCGCCAGCAGCCAAGATCAAAGCGCCGGGGAGCTGTTTTTT.

This chain links TRBV27 with TRBJ2-1; TRBD1 matches at 9 bases. CDR1 MNHEY and CDR2 SMNVEV come from the germline V gene (reference sequence). This CDR3 comprises 15 residues. The V and J ends lost 5 bases and 2 bases, in that order; junction bases with no gene match: 4. The CDR3 sequence is CASSTDRGPYNEQFF. CDR3 nucleotide sequence: TGTGCCAGCAGTACGGACAGGGGTCCCTACAATGAGCAGTTCTTC.

The genes are TRBV7-2 and TRBJ2-3; D is unclear. Germline V gives CDR1 SGHTA, CDR2 FQGNSA. With 2 bases removed from V and 5 bases from J, the gap between germline ends came to 8 bases. This CDR3 is built from 13 residues. CDR3: CASSLIFGDTQYF. The CDR3 DNA reads as TGTGCCAGCAGCTTAATCTTTGGAGATACGCAGTATTTT.

This chain connects TRBV2 to TRBJ1-2; D gene unclear. From germline, CDR1 is SNHLY and CDR2 FYNNEI. The CDR3 covers 15 residues. Trimming cost V 7 bases and J 2 bases, with 17 bases left between them. The CDR3 DNA follows: TGTGCCAGCATCATAATCCGGGGTATCAACTATGGCTACACCTTC. It encodes CASIIIRGINYGYTF.

Details on this clone: This sample includes further DNA sequences coding for the same CDR3. The chain is built from TRBV27 and TRBJ1-2, with TRBD1 matching over 9 bases. With V trimmed by 4 bases and J by 4 bases, 4 bases remained unmatched. The CDR3 covers 14 residues. Germline V CDR1 and CDR2: MNHEY, SMNVEV (reference sequence). The DNA of the CDR3 is TGTGCCAGCAGTTCGACAGGGGGACGCTATGGCTACACCTTC. It encodes CASSSTGGRYGYTF.

Here the CDR3 DNA reads TGCAGCGTTATCTTCCTTCTGACTAGCGGCGTCACAGATACGCAGTATTTT. Amino acids: CSVIFLLTSGVTDTQYF. The gene calls are TRBV29-1 and TRBJ2-3; 9 bases map to TRBD2. Germline V gene data show CDR1 as SQVTM and CDR2 as ANQGSEA. This CDR3 contains 17 residues. The J segment lost 2 bases and the V segment lost 5 bases, leaving 14 bases of the junction unmatched.

On this clone: Germline is not matched at one junction end, which may reflect a read error. The chain couples TRBV5-1 to TRBJ2-7, with 7 bases that match TRBD2. The germline V gene encodes CDR1 SGHRS and CDR2 YFSETQ. The CDR3 totals 16 residues. CDR3 in DNA: TGCACCAGCAGCTTGGCTGGGGGAGGGCCGTCCCCCGAGCAGTACTTC. This codes for CTSSLAGGGPSPEQYF.

The rearrangement links TRBV29-1 to TRBJ2-7, with 11 bases identical to TRBD2. Germline-derived CDR1 and CDR2 are SQVTM and ANQGSEA. CDR3 length: 17 amino acids. V trimming: 0 bases; J trimming: 4 bases; junction bases outside the gene matches: 11. The CDR3 DNA follows: TGCAGCGTTGAAGATGCCCCCCGACTAGCGGGGAAGTACGAGCAGTACTTC. Translated, it gives CSVEDAPRLAGKYEQYF.